The 26 T cell receptor beta chains in this list originate from one sample, sequenced in a study of blood T cells in healthy people across ages. Sample-barcoded 5' priming and a J-beta primer mix drove a second PCR of about 7 to 11 cycles. One entry per CDR3 protein, called by TCRdb with MiXCR from the 5' RACE reads. In the table there are 1.5 million to 2 million distinct CDR3 sequences, around 50% of which are singletons. Sequencing input: blood. The receptors were sampled from a middle-aged woman in good health.

Concerning this clonotype: The junction does not match germline at one end; this may be a read error. This chain links TRBV5-6 with TRBJ2-4, with D unresolved. The CDR3 is 12 amino acids. Germline V gene data show CDR1 as SGHDT and CDR2 as YYEEEE. The DNA of the CDR3 is TGTGCCAGCAGTCCGGGTAGTGACATTCGGTACTTC. Encoded protein: CASSPGSDIRYF.

This clonotype was detected only a few times. This CDR3 reads CASSLAIRTEDEQFF. DNA for the CDR3: TGTGCCAGCAGCTTAGCGATCCGGACGGAGGATGAGCAGTTCTTC. The chain couples TRBV7-2 to TRBJ2-1, with D maybe TRBD2 (5 bases). V gave up 0 bases and J gave up 8 bases, with 14 bases separating them. Germline CDR1 is SGHTA and CDR2 is FQGNSA. CDR3 length equals 15 residues.

The V call is TRBV7-2, the J call TRBJ2-5, with TRBD1 matching over 10 bases. This CDR3 region has 16 residues. The V and J ends lost 1 base and 11 bases, in that order; junction bases with no gene match: 13. In germline, CDR1 is SGHTA, CDR2 FQGNSA. The CDR3 loop reads CASSLVGTGAPGEQYF. The CDR3 DNA reads as TGTGCCAGCAGCTTAGTTGGGACAGGGGCACCCGGGGAGCAGTACTTC. The variable domain in full, with the rest retrieved from reference TRBV7-2 and TRBJ2-5, is GAGVSQSPSNKVTEKGKDVELRCDPISGHTALYWYRQSLGQGLEFLIYFQGNSAPDKSGLPSDRFSAERTGGSVSTLTIQRTQQEDSAVYLCASSLVGTGAPGEQYFGPGTRLLVL.

This clonotype occurred once. Here the CDR3 reads CASSVNRNTEAFF. The CDR3 DNA reads TGTGCCAGCAGCGTAAACAGGAACACTGAAGCTTTCTTT. The chain recombines TRBV2 with TRBJ1-1, with D unclear. Germline values: CDR1 SNHLY, CDR2 FYNNEI. With 6 bases removed from V and 1 base from J, the gap between germline ends came to 9 bases. This CDR3 region has 13 residues.

The rearrangement joins TRBV7-2 to TRBJ1-2, with 8 bases that match TRBD1. Germline V gene sequence: CDR1 SGHTA, CDR2 FQGNSA. The CDR3 consists of 13 residues. With V trimmed by 5 bases and J by 7 bases, 6 bases remained unmatched. CDR3: CASSIGQGLGYTF. The CDR3 region has the DNA TGTGCCAGCAGCATAGGACAGGGCCTTGGCTACACCTTC. The whole variable domain, filled in from reference TRBV7-2 and TRBJ1-2, reads GAGVSQSPSNKVTEKGKDVELRCDPISGHTALYWYRQSLGQGLEFLIYFQGNSAPDKSGLPSDRFSAERTGGSVSTLTIQRTQQEDSAVYLCASSIGQGLGYTFGSGTRLTVV.

Here the CDR3 reads CASSFSDRNSYGYTF. The CDR3 region has the DNA TGTGCCAGCAGTTTCTCCGACAGGAATAGCTATGGCTACACCTTC. The gene calls are TRBV28 and TRBJ1-2, with D perhaps TRBD1 (6 bases). Per the germline V gene, CDR1 is MDHEN and CDR2 is SYDVKM. Trimming left V 3 bases short and J 4 bases short, with 15 bases between. CDR3 length equals 15 residues.

The chain uses TRBV7-9 and TRBJ2-1, with 9 positions matching TRBD2. Per the germline V gene, CDR1 is SEHNR and CDR2 is FQNEAQ (reference sequence). This CDR3 spans 14 amino acids. Trimming took 1 base from V and 9 from J; bases not matched to a gene: 4. CDR3 sequence (DNA): TGTGCCAGCAGCTTAGTCGGACTAGCGATTGAGCAGTTCTTC. Protein: CASSLVGLAIEQFF.

The chain combines TRBV19 with TRBJ1-5; tentative D call: TRBD1 (5 bases). The V gene's germline CDR1 is LNHDA and CDR2 SQIVND (reference sequence). This CDR3 has 15 amino acids. Trimming removed 11 bases at V and 1 base at J, with 18 bases between. The CDR3 coding sequence is TGTGCCGGGGGAGACACTTTGGGGAGCAATCAGCCCCAGCATTTT. This translates into CAGGDTLGSNQPQHF.

As DNA, the CDR3 is TGTGCCATCAGTGTAAAGCGGGGCATACAAGAGACCCAGTACTTC. Protein product: CAISVKRGIQETQYF. The gene calls are TRBV10-3 and TRBJ2-5, with 7 nucleotides matching TRBD2. The CDR3 sequence is 15 residues long. Germline values: CDR1 ENHRY, CDR2 SYGVKD. Trimming took 4 bases from V and 2 from J; bases not matched to a gene: 7.

This clonotype has a count of ten or more. V and J are TRBV4-3 and TRBJ1-2; 7 positions agree with TRBD1. The junction had 2 bases not matched to a gene; V was cut back by 1 base and J by 0 bases. The germline V gene has CDR1 LGHNA and CDR2 YSLEER. The CDR3 length is 15 residues. The CDR3: CASSQGTGANYGYTF. CDR3 in DNA: TGCGCCAGCAGCCAAGGGACAGGCGCTAACTATGGCTACACCTTC.

This chain joins TRBV3-1 and TRBJ1-2; possibly TRBD1 for D (5 bases). From germline, CDR1 is LGHDT and CDR2 YNNKEL (reference sequence). V lost 3 bases and J lost 7, with 12 bases in between. CDR3 length equals 13 residues. This chain's CDR3 is CASSQSGPRGYTF. DNA for the CDR3: TGTGCCAGCAGCCAGTCAGGGCCTCGTGGCTACACCTTC.

The CDR3 region is CSAQPGPNYGYTF. For the CDR3, the DNA is TGCAGTGCACAGCCCGGGCCCAACTATGGCTACACCTTC. The J gene is TRBJ1-2, the V gene TRBV20-1, with D unresolved. Germline CDR1 is DFQATT and CDR2 is SNEGSKA (reference sequence). The CDR3 runs 13 residues. The ends were cut back, 6 bases at V and 2 bases at J, with 13 bases in the middle.

The J gene is TRBJ2-3, the V gene TRBV6-5; TRBD2 matches at 14 bases. Germline V gene sequence: CDR1 MNHEY, CDR2 SVGAGI. V was clipped by 5 bases and J by 1 base; unmatched bases: 11. The CDR3 spans 19 residues. In nucleotides, the CDR3 is TGTGCCAGCAGTACCGACTGGGCGACTAGCGGGGGGGGCACAGATACGCAGTATTTT. It codes for CASSTDWATSGGGTDTQYF.

This clonotype was detected once. The rearrangement links TRBV7-3 to TRBJ2-7; perhaps TRBD2 as D (6 bases). Germline values: CDR1 SGHTA, CDR2 FQGTGA. V was shortened by 5 bases and J by 4 bases, with 12 bases between the two germline ends. The length of the CDR3 is 13 residues. The CDR3 region is CASSRPRDYEQYF. CDR3 DNA: TGTGCCAGCAGCCGACCGCGGGATTACGAGCAGTACTTC.

This clonotype was found a few times. The J gene is TRBJ1-2, the V gene TRBV12-3 or TRBV12-4, with D possibly being TRBD1 (6 bases). The CDR3 is 15 residues long. The ends were cut back, 6 bases at V and 2 bases at J, with 16 bases in the middle. This CDR3 is CASRVQGKENYGYTF. The CDR3 coding sequence is TGTGCCAGCAGGGTTCAGGGGAAGGAAAACTATGGCTACACCTTC.

This clonotype was observed a handful of times. V and J are TRBV9 and TRBJ2-3; D may match TRBD1 or TRBD2 (6 bases each). The CDR3 is 15 amino acids. Between the trimmed V and J ends, which lost 4 bases and 6 bases, there was a span of 18 bases. Germline CDR1 and CDR2: SGDLS and YYNGEE. CDR3 DNA sequence: TGTGCCAGCAGCCCCTACCCGGGGGCGGAGGATACGCAGTATTTT. Encoded protein: CASSPYPGAEDTQYF.

This clonotype has just a few counts. The chain employs TRBV11-2 and TRBJ2-3, with D possibly TRBD2 on 6 matching bases. The germline V gene has CDR1 SGHAT and CDR2 FQNNGV. This CDR3 is 16 amino acids long. V lost 5 bases, J lost 2 bases, and 17 bases lay in between. The CDR3: CASSQRPGLNTDTQYF. For the CDR3, the DNA is TGTGCCAGCAGCCAAAGACCGGGACTGAACACAGATACGCAGTATTTT.

The chain carries TRBV5-5 and TRBJ1-1, with D uncertain. There are 15 residues in the CDR3. Germline lookup yields CDR1 SGHKS and CDR2 YYEKEE (reference sequence). Trimming took off 4 bases at V and 1 base at J, with 14 bases between the two ends. The CDR3, as DNA: TGTGCCAGCAGCGTAGCCGTACGGAGGAACACTGAAGCTTTCTTT. Translated: CASSVAVRRNTEAFF.

This clonotype was counted only a few times. This chain links TRBV5-1 with TRBJ2-1; 9 bases line up with TRBD1. CDR3 length: 16 amino acids. Losses at the gene ends were 5 bases for V and 3 bases for J; bases not matched to a gene: 9. Germline V gives CDR1 SGHRS, CDR2 YFSETQ. The CDR3 DNA sequence: TGCGCCAGCAGGCATGAGCGGGACAGGGACTACAATGAGCAGTTCTTC. Its translation: CASRHERDRDYNEQFF.

This clonotype was counted only a few times. The limits of the CDR3 on the DNA are not certain, so only TCRdb's listed CDR3 is given. The gene calls are TRBV6-2 or TRBV6-3 and TRBJ2-5. The germline V gene has CDR1 MNHEY and CDR2 SVGEGT. Including both end residues, the CDR3 is 15 amino acids long. CDR3 sequence: CASSSSRGKQETQYF.

The chain carries TRBV9 and TRBJ2-3, with TRBD2 identical over 9 bases. CDR1 and CDR2 from the germline V gene are SGDLS and YYNGEE. Trimming removed 3 bases from V and 8 bases from J; junction bases left unmatched: 13. The CDR3 has 16 amino acids. In DNA form, the CDR3 reads TGTGCCAGCAGCGACCGAGCGGGGGGCCCCCTAGGTACGCAGTATTTT. Translation gives CASSDRAGGPLGTQYF.

CDR3 nucleotides: TGTGCCAGCAGCTTCAGACAGGTTCGCTACACCTTC. As protein: CASSFRQVRYTF. The chain couples TRBV7-2 to TRBJ1-2, with a tentative D call TRBD1 (6 bases). This CDR3 has 12 amino acids. The V end was cut by 3 bases, the J end by 9 bases, with 11 bases between. Germline CDR1 reads SGHTA; CDR2 reads FQGNSA.

The sample holds many counts of this clonotype. The CDR3 sequence: CASSYQGSSYNEQFF. For the CDR3, the DNA is TGCGCCAGCAGCTACCAGGGTAGCTCCTACAATGAGCAGTTCTTC. The V call is TRBV4-1, the J call TRBJ2-1, with a weak D call TRBD1 (5 bases). V was clipped by 5 bases and J by 0 bases, with 11 bases between them. CDR1 and CDR2 (germline): MGHRA, YSYEKL. The CDR3 is 15 amino acids.

This clonotype was observed once. The V and J genes are TRBV5-8 and TRBJ2-3, with D unresolved. Germline V gene data show CDR1 as SGHTS and CDR2 as YDEGEE. The CDR3 is 15 residues long. V shed 2 bases and J shed 4 bases, with 14 bases lying between them. The CDR3: CASSLGPPVSDTQYF. CDR3 nucleotide sequence: TGTGCCAGCAGCTTAGGTCCCCCCGTGTCAGATACGCAGTATTTT.

There are a few counts of this clonotype. V gene TRBV6-6 combines with J gene TRBJ1-5; 7 bases are a match to TRBD1. This CDR3 has 14 amino acids. V lost 9 bases to trimming and J lost 3 bases; unmatched junction nucleotides: 8. CDR1 and CDR2 (germline): MNHNY, SVGAGI (reference sequence). The CDR3 sequence: CASDTGVINQPQHF. The CDR3 nucleotides read TGTGCCAGTGATACAGGGGTTATCAATCAGCCCCAGCATTTT.

The chain is built from TRBV5-8 and TRBJ2-3; D is uncertain. The CDR3 runs to 11 residues. Trimming removed 6 bases at V and 6 bases at J, with 8 bases between. The germline V gene encodes CDR1 SGHTS and CDR2 YDEGEE. The DNA for the CDR3 is TGTGCCAGCACCTCATTGGATACGCAGTATTTT. It specifies CASTSLDTQYF.